What follows is one TCR beta chain and its context. Unmatched junction bases numbered 6, after V lost 4 bases and J lost 7 bases. Germline V gives CDR1 SGHRS, CDR2 YFSETQ. The CDR3 is 14 amino acids. Measured with immunoSEQ multiplex PCR; TCRdb has only the in-frame clones, and not every one. The sample shows roughly 110,000 clones, 70% to 90% of them seen only once. This entry is derived from a study of radiotherapy plus CTLA-4 blockade in lung cancer. The receptor was derived from a human donor with non-small cell lung cancer that progressed on radiotherapy plus ipilimumab. Some clones in this sample may be carry-over from other donors' samples. The input for sequencing was peripheral blood, taken from a patient treated with radiotherapy plus ipilimumab. The chain combines TRBV5-1 with TRBJ2-1, with 9 bases lining up with TRBD1. The CDR3 sequence is CASSHRQGVNEQFF. For the CDR3, the DNA is TGCGCCAGCAGCCATCGACAGGGGGTGAATGAGCAGTTCTTC.